The 3 T cell receptor beta chains reported below all come from one sample, sequenced in a study of cytomegalovirus exposure and HLA in healthy donors. PCR employed 60 Vbeta and 13 Jbeta primers. Clones were sequenced by immunoSEQ multiplex PCR, and TCRdb holds only the in-frame ones, with some missing. The sample includes around 120,000 clones, 65% to 90% of them seen just once. Sequencing input: PBMCs. These receptor sequences come from a male donor in good health and CMV-seropositive.

The chain employs TRBV19 and TRBJ2-1; the match to TRBD2 covers 8 bases. V shed 2 bases, J shed 6 bases, and the junction held 6 bases outside the gene matches. The germline CDR1 and CDR2 sequences are LNHDA and SQIVND (reference sequence). The CDR3 consists of 15 residues. CDR3 bases: TGTGCCAGTAGTATAAAAAGCGGGAGCGGCAATGAGCAGTTCTTC. This gives the protein CASSIKSGSGNEQFF.

V gene TRBV27 combines with J gene TRBJ2-3, with a possible D match to TRBD2 (6 bases). CDR3 length: 15 residues. Germline V gene lookup returns CDR1 MNHEY and CDR2 SMNVEV (reference sequence). V lost 3 bases to trimming and J lost 0 bases, with 10 bases between them. The chain's CDR3 is CASSFSSASTDTQYF. CDR3 bases: TGTGCCAGCAGTTTCTCTAGCGCAAGCACAGATACGCAGTATTTT.

This clone has a single count. The chain combines TRBV21-1 with TRBJ1-5; the table's D call, TRBD1, was not checked against the DNA. TRBV21-1 is a recognized pseudogene. The CDR3 totals 12 residues. The CDR3 region has the DNA TGTGCCAGCAGCCCAAACCGACAGGGCACACATTTT. It is translated as CASSPNRQGTHF.